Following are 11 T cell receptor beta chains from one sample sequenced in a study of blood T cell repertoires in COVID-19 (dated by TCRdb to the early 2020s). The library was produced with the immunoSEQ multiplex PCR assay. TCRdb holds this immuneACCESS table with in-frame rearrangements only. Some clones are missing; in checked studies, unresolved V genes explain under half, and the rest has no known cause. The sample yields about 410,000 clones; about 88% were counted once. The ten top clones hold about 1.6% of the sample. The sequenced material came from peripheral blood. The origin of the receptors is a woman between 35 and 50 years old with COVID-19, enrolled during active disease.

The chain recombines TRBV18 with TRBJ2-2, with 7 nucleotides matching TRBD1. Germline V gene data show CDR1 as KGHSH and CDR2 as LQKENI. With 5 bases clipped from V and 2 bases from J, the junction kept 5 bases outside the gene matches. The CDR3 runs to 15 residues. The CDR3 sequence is CASSIGTANTGELFF. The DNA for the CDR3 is TGTGCCAGCTCAATAGGGACAGCAAACACCGGGGAGCTGTTTTTT.

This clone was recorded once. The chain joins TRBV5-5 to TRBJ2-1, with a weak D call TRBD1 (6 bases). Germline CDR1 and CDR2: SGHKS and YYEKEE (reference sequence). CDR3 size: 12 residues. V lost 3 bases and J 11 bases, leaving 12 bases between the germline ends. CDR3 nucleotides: TGTGCCAGCAGCTCGTCAGGGGAAAAGCAGTTCTTC. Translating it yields CASSSSGEKQFF.

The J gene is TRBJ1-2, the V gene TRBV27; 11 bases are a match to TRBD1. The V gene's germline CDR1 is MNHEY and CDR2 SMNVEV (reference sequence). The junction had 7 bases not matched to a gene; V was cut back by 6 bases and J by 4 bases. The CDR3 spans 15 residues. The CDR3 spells CASSLRDRGIYGYTF. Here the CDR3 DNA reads TGTGCCAGCAGCTTAAGGGACAGGGGGATCTATGGCTACACCTTC.

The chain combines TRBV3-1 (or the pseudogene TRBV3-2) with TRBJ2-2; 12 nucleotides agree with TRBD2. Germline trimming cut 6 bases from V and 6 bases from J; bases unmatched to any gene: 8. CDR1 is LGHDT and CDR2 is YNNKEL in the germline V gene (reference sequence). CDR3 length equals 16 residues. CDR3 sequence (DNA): TGTGCCAGCAGAGGGAGGGGACTAGCGGGCTCCGGGGAGCTGTTTTTT. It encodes CASRGRGLAGSGELFF.

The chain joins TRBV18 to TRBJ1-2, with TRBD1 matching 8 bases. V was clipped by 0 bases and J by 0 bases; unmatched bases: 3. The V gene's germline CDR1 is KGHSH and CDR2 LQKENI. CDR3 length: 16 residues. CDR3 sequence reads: CASSPPLQGANYGYTF. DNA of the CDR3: TGTGCCAGCTCACCACCCCTACAGGGGGCTAACTATGGCTACACCTTC.

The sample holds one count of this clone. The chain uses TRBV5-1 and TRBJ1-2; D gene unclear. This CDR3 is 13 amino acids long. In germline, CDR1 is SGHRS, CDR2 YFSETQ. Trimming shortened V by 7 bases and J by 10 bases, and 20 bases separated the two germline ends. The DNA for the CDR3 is TGCGCCAGCGGCGCGAGCACGGAGGGTGACTACACCTTC. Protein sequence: CASGASTEGDYTF.

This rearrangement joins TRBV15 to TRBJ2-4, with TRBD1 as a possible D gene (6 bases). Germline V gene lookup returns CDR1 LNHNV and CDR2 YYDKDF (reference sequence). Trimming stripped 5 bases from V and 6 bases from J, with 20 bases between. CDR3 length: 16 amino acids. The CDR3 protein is CATSGTFRDTINIQYF. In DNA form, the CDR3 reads TGTGCCACCAGCGGGACCTTCCGGGACACCATAAACATTCAGTACTTC. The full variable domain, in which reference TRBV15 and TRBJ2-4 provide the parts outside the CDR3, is DAMVIQNPRYQVTQFGKPVTLSCSQTLNHNVMYWYQQKSSQAPKLLFHYYDKDFNNEADTPDNFQSRRPNTSFCFLDIRSPGLGDTAMYLCATSGTFRDTINIQYFGAGTRLSVL.

The CDR3 bases are TGCGCCAGCAGCACCGCAGGGTCGAAGACCCAGTACTTC. This encodes CASSTAGSKTQYF. The chain carries TRBV5-1 and TRBJ2-5; perhaps TRBD1 as D (5 bases). Trimming removed 4 bases from V and 6 bases from J, with 13 bases in between. CDR3 length: 13 amino acids. Germline assignment: CDR1 SGHRS and CDR2 YFSETQ.

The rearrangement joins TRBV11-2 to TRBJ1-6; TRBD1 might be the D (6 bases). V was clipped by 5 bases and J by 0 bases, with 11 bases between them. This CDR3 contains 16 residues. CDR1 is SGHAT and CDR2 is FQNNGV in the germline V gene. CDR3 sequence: CASSLTGLSYNSPLHF. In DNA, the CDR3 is TGTGCCAGCAGCCTAACAGGGCTCTCCTATAATTCACCCCTCCACTTT.

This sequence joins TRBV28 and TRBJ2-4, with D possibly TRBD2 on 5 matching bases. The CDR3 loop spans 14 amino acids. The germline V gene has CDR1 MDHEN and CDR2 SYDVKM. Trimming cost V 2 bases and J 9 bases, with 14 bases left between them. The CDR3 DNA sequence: TGTGCCAGCAGTTTACCCTGGACTCGCGGCATTCAGTACTTC. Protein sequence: CASSLPWTRGIQYF.

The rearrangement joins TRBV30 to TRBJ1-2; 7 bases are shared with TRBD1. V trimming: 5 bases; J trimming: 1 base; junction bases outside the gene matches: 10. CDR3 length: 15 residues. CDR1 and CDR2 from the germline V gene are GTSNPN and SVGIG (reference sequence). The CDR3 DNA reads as TGTGCCTGGGAAGCCGGGACAGTCAATAACTATGGCTACACCTTC. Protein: CAWEAGTVNNYGYTF.